This TCR beta chain was observed in a study of blood T cells in healthy people across ages. Through a sample-barcoded 5' primer and a J-beta primer mix, a second PCR was run for about 7 to 12 cycles. Per-sample output comprised a minimum of 3 million paired-end reads containing CDR3. MiXCR, run by TCRdb on the 5' RACE reads, gives a single entry per CDR3 protein. The sample has 550,000 to 750,000 distinct CDR3 sequences, around a fifth seen once. Study-level results: Because sorting was not performed, PBMCs prevented conclusive naive versus antigen-experienced comparison.

In its sample, this clonotype was seen a few times. The antigen is unknown. Peripheral blood from each donor was collected in a volume of about 9.9 milliliters. The CDR3 spans 14 residues. The germline gives CDR1 MNHEY, CDR2 SMNVEV (reference sequence). The V gene end was trimmed by 5 bases and the J gene end by 6 bases; junction bases not matched to a gene: 7. Input material: blood. J is TRBJ2-7 and V is TRBV27; TRBD2 matches 10 bases. The sequence came from a man between 65 and 85 years old in good health. The CDR3 region is CASSASGRFGEQYF. The CDR3 region has the DNA TGTGCCAGCAGTGCTAGCGGGAGATTTGGCGAGCAGTACTTC.